The source of this TCR beta chain is a study of blood T cells in healthy people across ages. Next came a second PCR, run for about 7 to 12 cycles, which used a sample-barcoded 5' primer along with a J-beta primer mix. TCRdb re-called the 5' RACE reads with MiXCR, one entry per CDR3 protein. The repertoire holds roughly 1,800,000 distinct CDR3 sequences, with just under 50% as singletons. The ends lost 6 bases at V and 8 bases at J; junction bases unmatched: 12. The CDR3 covers 14 residues. Germline CDR1 and CDR2: MDHEN and SYDVKM. The material sequenced was blood. V usage is TRBV28 and J usage is TRBJ1-2, with 7 bases that match TRBD1. The source is a woman aged 40-49 years in good health. The CDR3 spells CASRPLGTASGYTF. The DNA for the CDR3 is TGTGCCAGCAGACCCCTCGGGACAGCTAGCGGCTACACCTTC.